What follows describes a single T cell receptor (beta chain). Its cognate antigen is unknown. This specimen belongs to a study of shared clonotypes between healthy human individuals. In the study overall: Donors had three CD4 naive, three CD4 memory, two CD8 naive and one CD8 memory plate apiece.

Only CD45RO-negative cells positively selected for CCR7 counted as naive CD8 cells, so terminally differentiated effector memory CD45RA+ cells were excluded. Sequencing was performed with immunoSEQ multiplex PCR; in TCRdb, only in-frame clones are kept and a portion is missing. The repertoire holds roughly 810,000 clones, with about 96% as singletons. General study results and limits: Among donors, clonotype sharing was expected to be affected by sequencing depth.

Germline-derived CDR1 and CDR2 are ENHRY and SYGVKD. The CDR3 covers 14 residues. Deletions cut 2 bases from V and 4 bases from J, with 11 bases between. The rearrangement links TRBV10-3 to TRBJ1-1, with D perhaps TRBD1 (6 bases). Sequencing was carried out using naive CD8+ T cells sorted from blood. The origin of this receptor is a man aged 25-40 years in good health. The CDR3 DNA follows: TGTGCCATCAGTGAGCAACAGGGAGGCACTGAAGCTTTCTTT. It yields the protein CAISEQQGGTEAFF.